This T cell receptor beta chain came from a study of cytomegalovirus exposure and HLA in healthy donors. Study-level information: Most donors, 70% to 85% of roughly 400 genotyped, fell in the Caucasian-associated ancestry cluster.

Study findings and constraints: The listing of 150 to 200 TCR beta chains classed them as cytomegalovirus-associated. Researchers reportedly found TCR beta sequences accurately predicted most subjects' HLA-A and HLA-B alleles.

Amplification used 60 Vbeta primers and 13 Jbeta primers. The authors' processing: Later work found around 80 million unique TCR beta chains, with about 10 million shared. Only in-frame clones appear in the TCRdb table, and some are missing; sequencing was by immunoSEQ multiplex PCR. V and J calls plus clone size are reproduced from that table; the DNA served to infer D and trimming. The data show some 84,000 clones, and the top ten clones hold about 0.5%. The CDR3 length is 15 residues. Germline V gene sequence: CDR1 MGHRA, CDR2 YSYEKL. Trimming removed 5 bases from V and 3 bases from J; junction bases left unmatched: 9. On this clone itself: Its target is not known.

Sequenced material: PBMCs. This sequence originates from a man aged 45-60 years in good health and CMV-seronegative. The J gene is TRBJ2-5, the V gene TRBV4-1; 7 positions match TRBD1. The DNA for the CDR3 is TGCGCCAGCAGCTCGCACAGGGGAACGGAAGAGACCCAGTACTTC. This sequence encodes CASSSHRGTEETQYF.